These 26 T cell receptor beta chains were all obtained from the same sample, sequenced in a study of a mutant IDH1 vaccine in newly diagnosed glioma. For these TCRs, the target antigens are not known. Documented time point: week 35, safety follow-up. Each dose of the vaccine consisted of 300 ug of mutant IDH1 20-mer peptide, with topical imiquimod. Profiling relied on immunoSEQ multiplex PCR, and the TCRdb table lists in-frame clones only, not all of them. The repertoire includes approximately 44,000 clones, 76% of them detected once, and less than 15% sits in the top ten. The sequencing here drew on PBMCs, taken from a glioma patient whose treatment included an IDH1 peptide vaccine. These receptors all stem from a middle-aged man with glioma.

The V call is TRBV7-9, the J call TRBJ2-3, with TRBD1 as a possible D gene (5 bases). Germline V gene sequence: CDR1 SEHNR, CDR2 FQNEAQ (reference sequence). This CDR3 region has 13 residues. V was shortened by 5 bases and J by 6 bases, with 12 bases between the two germline ends. The CDR3 loop reads CASSDRGSDTQYF. The CDR3 region has the DNA TGTGCCAGCAGCGACAGAGGTTCGGATACGCAGTATTTT.

J is TRBJ2-6 and V is TRBV5-1; 12 bases agree with TRBD1. CDR3 length equals 18 residues. The junction had 3 bases not matched to a gene; V was cut back by 0 bases and J by 2 bases. Germline values: CDR1 SGHRS, CDR2 YFSETQ. In nucleotides, the CDR3 is TGCGCCAGCAGCTTGGCTGGGACAGGGGGCGCTGGGGCCAACGTCCTGACTTTC. Translated: CASSLAGTGGAGANVLTF.

This clone was observed a few times. V usage is TRBV19 and J usage is TRBJ1-4, with TRBD1 matching over 7 bases. Germline-derived CDR1 and CDR2 are LNHDA and SQIVND (reference sequence). CDR3 size: 14 residues. J gave up 7 bases and V 5 bases, and 7 bases lay outside the gene matches. CDR3 amino acids: CASSSGTASEKLFF. The CDR3 DNA reads as TGTGCCAGTAGTTCCGGGACAGCGAGTGAAAAACTGTTTTTT.

This clone is labeled as medium-sized. The chain employs TRBV7-9 and TRBJ1-5, with D maybe TRBD1 (5 bases). CDR3 length equals 19 residues. The germline V gene has CDR1 SEHNR and CDR2 FQNEAQ (reference sequence). V was shortened by 6 bases and J by 0 bases, with 24 bases between the two germline ends. The DNA of the CDR3 is TGTGCCAGCAGTCAGGGCGGTTCGACCGCCCTAGATAGCAATCAGCCCCAGCATTTT. Translation: CASSQGGSTALDSNQPQHF.

This clone was recorded only once. The V gene is TRBV6-1, the J gene TRBJ1-1; D is possibly TRBD1 (5 bases). V was pared by 0 bases and J by 3 bases, with 14 bases between. CDR3 size: 16 residues. Per the germline V gene, CDR1 is MNHNS and CDR2 is SASEGT. The CDR3 loop is CASSEALSARDTEAFF. In DNA form, the CDR3 reads TGTGCCAGCAGTGAAGCGCTTTCGGCCAGGGACACTGAAGCTTTCTTT.

This clone was seen a few times. The chain is built from TRBV6-6 and TRBJ2-5; the match to TRBD2 covers 7 bases. The length of the CDR3 is 13 residues. V was clipped by 5 bases and J by 0 bases; unmatched bases: 0. CDR1 MNHNY and CDR2 SVGAGI come from the germline V gene (reference sequence). This CDR3 is CASSLADQETQYF. In DNA, the CDR3 is TGTGCCAGCAGTCTAGCGGACCAAGAGACCCAGTACTTC.

The chain recombines TRBV11-3 with TRBJ2-2; 11 bases are a match to TRBD2. V lost 5 bases and J lost 1; bases outside the gene matches: 3. The CDR3 contains 16 residues. Germline V gene sequence: CDR1 SGHNT, CDR2 YENEEA. The CDR3 nucleotides are TGTGCCAGCAGCCCGGGACTAGCGGAGAACACCGGGGAGCTGTTTTTT. Translated: CASSPGLAENTGELFF.

This rearrangement joins TRBV5-1 to TRBJ1-1, with unresolved D. Between the trimmed V and J ends, which lost 0 bases and 3 bases, there was a span of 9 bases. Germline V gene sequence: CDR1 SGHRS, CDR2 YFSETQ. The CDR3 has 14 residues. CDR3 in DNA: TGCGCCAGCAGCTTGGATGGGGTAGACACTGAAGCTTTCTTT. Its translation is CASSLDGVDTEAFF. The complete variable domain, with remaining parts taken from reference TRBV5-1 and TRBJ1-1, reads KAGVTQTPRYLIKTRGQQVTLSCSPISGHRSVSWYQQTPGQGLQFLFEYFSETQRNKGNFPGRFSGRQFSNSRSEMNVSTLELGDSALYLCASSLDGVDTEAFFGQGTRLTVV.

This clone was counted between two and nine times. The chain joins TRBV6-1 to TRBJ2-5, with 13 bases that match TRBD2. V gave up 2 bases and J gave up 6 bases; unmatched junction bases: 9. The length of the CDR3 is 17 residues. CDR1 and CDR2 (germline): MNHNS, SASEGT. CDR3 nucleotides: TGTGCCAGCAGTGAACCCCGCGGGACTAGCGGGAAAAAGACCCAGTACTTC. Translating gives CASSEPRGTSGKKTQYF.

The chain recombines TRBV2 with TRBJ2-5, with TRBD1 matching 7 bases. The better agreement between TRBJ2-7 and the DNA end casts doubt on the J call. Germline V gene lookup returns CDR1 SNHLY and CDR2 FYNNEI. This CDR3 region has 13 residues. The DNA of the CDR3 is TGTGCCAGCGGGAACAGGGGTGTCTACGAGCAGTACTTC. This translates into CASGNRGVYEQYF.

The rearrangement uses TRBV6-5 and TRBJ2-1; the match to TRBD2 covers 8 bases. CDR1 and CDR2 from the germline V gene are MNHEY and SVGAGI. This CDR3 is built from 15 residues. Losses at the gene ends were 6 bases for V and 4 bases for J; bases not matched to a gene: 8. The DNA for the CDR3 is TGTGCCAGCAGGGTCCCGGGAGGGCTTTACAATGAGCAGTTCTTC. This codes for CASRVPGGLYNEQFF.

This clone was seen more than once but under ten times. DNA of the CDR3: TGCGCCAGCAGCTTGGAAATCCAAGAGACCCAGTACTTC. Protein: CASSLEIQETQYF. The chain recombines TRBV5-1 with TRBJ2-5, with D uncertain. V shed 0 bases and J shed 1 base, with 4 bases lying between them. The CDR3 runs to 13 residues. Germline V lookup: CDR1 SGHRS, CDR2 YFSETQ.

The chain combines TRBV5-1 with TRBJ2-3, with 7 bases that match TRBD2. The germline V gene has CDR1 SGHRS and CDR2 YFSETQ. The V segment lost 1 base and the J segment 4 bases; nucleotides outside the gene matches: 6. This CDR3 is 15 amino acids long. The DNA of the CDR3 is TGCGCCAGCAGCTTGACTGGCGGGAGCCCAGATACGCAGTATTTT. Translation gives CASSLTGGSPDTQYF.

This chain connects TRBV27 to TRBJ2-7; TRBD1 matches at 7 bases. The CDR3 extends over 15 amino acids. Trimming took 3 bases from V and 5 from J; bases not matched to a gene: 10. The germline V gene has CDR1 MNHEY and CDR2 SMNVEV (reference sequence). CDR3 loop: CASSLTTGPLDEQYF. The CDR3 DNA reads as TGTGCCAGCAGTTTGACGACAGGGCCGCTCGACGAGCAGTACTTC.

The chain has TRBV10-2 and TRBJ1-2, with 9 bases matching TRBD1. CDR1 WSHSY and CDR2 SAAADI come from the germline V gene. The V gene end was trimmed by 6 bases and the J gene end by 7 bases; junction bases not matched to a gene: 6. This CDR3 contains 13 residues. This CDR3 is CASSGTGSLGYTF. CDR3 coding DNA: TGCGCCAGCAGCGGGACAGGGAGTCTTGGCTACACCTTC.

The chain is built from TRBV27 and TRBJ2-2, with D unclear. Germline V lookup: CDR1 MNHEY, CDR2 SMNVEV (reference sequence). The CDR3 is 15 residues long. V gave up 3 bases and J gave up 5 bases, with 13 bases separating them. Here the CDR3 DNA reads TGTGCCAGCAGTTTGATCAGGTCACGGACCGGGGAGCTGTTTTTT. This codes for CASSLIRSRTGELFF.

The chain combines TRBV11-2 with TRBJ2-3, with TRBD1 matching over 10 bases. Germline CDR1 reads SGHAT; CDR2 reads FQNNGV. The CDR3 extends over 15 amino acids. The V and J ends lost 1 base and 4 bases, in that order; junction bases with no gene match: 2. The CDR3 sequence is CASSLGQGAADTQYF. The CDR3 coding sequence is TGTGCCAGCAGCTTAGGACAGGGGGCCGCAGATACGCAGTATTTT.

The chain has TRBV5-4 and TRBJ1-1, with TRBD1 as a possible D gene (5 bases). Germline loops: CDR1 SGHNT, CDR2 YYREEE (reference sequence). The CDR3 covers 13 residues. Between the trimmed V and J ends, which lost 5 bases and 10 bases, there was a span of 18 bases. Here the CDR3 DNA reads TGTGCCAGCAGTGATTATTCAGACAGACGAGCTTTCTTT. Translated, it gives CASSDYSDRRAFF.

J is TRBJ2-1 and V is TRBV7-8; D is perhaps TRBD2 (5 bases). Trimming stripped 3 bases from V and 5 bases from J, with 11 bases between. Germline V lookup: CDR1 SGHVS, CDR2 FQNEAQ. The CDR3 runs 14 residues. In DNA, the CDR3 is TGTGCCAGCAGCTTTTCTAGCTGGAACAATGAGCAGTTCTTC. It yields the protein CASSFSSWNNEQFF. Full variable domain (missing parts from reference TRBV7-8 and TRBJ2-1): GAGVSQSPRYKVAKRGQDVALRCDPISGHVSLFWYQQALGQGPEFLTYFQNEAQLDKSGLPSDRFFAERPEGSVSTLKIQRTQQEDSAVYLCASSFSSWNNEQFFGPGTRLTVL.

This clone has a handful of counts. This chain links TRBV18 with TRBJ2-5, with 9 bases aligning to TRBD2. Per germline, CDR1 KGHSH and CDR2 LQKENI. CDR3 length: 14 residues. Trimming took 2 bases from V and 4 from J; bases not matched to a gene: 2. The DNA of the CDR3 is TGTGCCAGCTCACCATATAGCGGGAGAGAGACCCAGTACTTC. Its translation is CASSPYSGRETQYF.

This chain links TRBV7-2 with TRBJ2-7; 10 positions match TRBD2. The J segment lost 0 bases and the V segment lost 5 bases, leaving 4 bases of the junction unmatched. Germline-derived CDR1 and CDR2 are SGHTA and FQGNSA. The CDR3 loop spans 15 amino acids. The chain's CDR3 is CASSTLAGASYEQYV. As DNA, the CDR3 is TGTGCCAGCAGCACCCTAGCGGGAGCCTCCTACGAGCAGTACGTC.

This chain connects TRBV4-1 to TRBJ2-2; a possible D gene is TRBD1 (6 bases). The germline V gene encodes CDR1 MGHRA and CDR2 YSYEKL. Trimming pared 1 base from V and 6 bases from J, leaving 12 bases between. The CDR3 is 15 amino acids. The CDR3 reads CASSQVPAGAGELFF. CDR3 DNA sequence: TGCGCCAGCAGCCAAGTTCCGGCAGGGGCCGGGGAGCTGTTTTTT.

V usage is TRBV6-5 and J usage is TRBJ2-1; 8 bases are a match to TRBD2. CDR1 and CDR2 (germline): MNHEY, SVGAGI. The V gene end was trimmed by 0 bases and the J gene end by 6 bases; junction bases not matched to a gene: 7. The CDR3 covers 16 residues. The CDR3 region is CASSYSSGGALNEQFF. Here the CDR3 DNA reads TGTGCCAGCAGTTACTCGAGCGGGGGTGCCCTCAATGAGCAGTTCTTC.

This clone has just one count. The chain carries TRBV28 and TRBJ1-5; the D gene is possibly TRBD1 (6 bases). Germline lookup yields CDR1 MDHEN and CDR2 SYDVKM. The CDR3 extends over 12 amino acids. Trimming stripped 11 bases from V and 1 base from J, with 9 bases between. The CDR3 protein is CAHTGSNQPQHF. DNA for the CDR3: TGTGCCCATACAGGGAGCAATCAGCCCCAGCATTTT. The full variable domain, with the rest looked up from reference TRBV28 and TRBJ1-5, is DVKVTQSSRYLVKRTGEKVFLECVQDMDHENMFWYRQDPGLGLRLIYFSYDVKMKEKGDIPEGYSVSREKKERFSLILESASTNQTSMYLCAHTGSNQPQHFGDGTRLSIL.

The chain has TRBV5-6 and TRBJ2-1; D unclear. In germline, CDR1 is SGHDT, CDR2 YYEEEE. Trimming took 1 base from V and 4 from J, leaving 6 bases between them. The CDR3 covers 13 residues. The CDR3 sequence is CASSLYTYNEQFF. CDR3 DNA: TGTGCCAGCAGCTTGTACACTTACAATGAGCAGTTCTTC.

This clone has a handful of counts. This chain joins TRBV6-4 and TRBJ2-1, with a possible D match to TRBD1 (5 bases). This CDR3 comprises 13 residues. Trimming took off 5 bases at V and 0 bases at J, with 5 bases between the two ends. Germline V CDR1 and CDR2: MRHNA, SNTAGT. This CDR3 is CASSRGSYNEQFF. In DNA, the CDR3 is TGTGCCAGCAGTAGGGGCTCCTACAATGAGCAGTTCTTC.